The rows below give T cell receptor beta chains drawn from one sample of a study of T-cell memory formation after mild COVID-19. TCRdb processed the 5' RACE reads anew with MiXCR; each CDR3 protein has one entry. Here the sample spans a few hundred thousand distinct CDR3 sequences, 25% to 30% being singletons. Sequenced: PBMCs or a T cell subset sorted from them (not recorded which). Receptors were obtained from an adult woman who had mild COVID-19 (a few samples of this study predate the infection). Cell type and time point are not known. Both conserved end residues are trimmed from each CDR3. Fields, in order: V gene, J gene, CDR3 protein.

>TRBV7-2|TRBJ2-3
ASSFKTRPDTQY
>TRBV7-3|TRBJ2-2
ASSQGGYGELF
>TRBV7-9|TRBJ2-3
ASTDTQY
>TRBV7-9|TRBJ2-6
ASSLEQLNSGANVLT
>TRBV7-6|TRBJ2-1
ASSLPGDRANEQF
>TRBV4-3|TRBJ2-3
ASSQGGVDTDTQY
>TRBV24-1|TRBJ1-3
ATSATGGGNTIY
>TRBV12-3/TRBV12-4|TRBJ2-7
ASRRGGYEQY
>TRBV30|TRBJ2-7
AWKPGYEQY
>TRBV29-1|TRBJ2-7
SVDGTDSYEQY
>TRBV7-3|TRBJ1-1
ASSLQQGVTEAF